This passage covers 21 T cell receptor beta chains from one sample sequenced in a study of lung T cells in sarcoidosis with Löfgren's syndrome. TCRdb called the reads again in MiXCR, with one record for every CDR3 protein. The sample yields tens of thousands of distinct CDR3 sequences, about 20% seen once. Input material: CD4+ T cells from PBMCs. Receptor source: a human donor with sarcoidosis (Löfgren's syndrome or another form), or a control subject (not recorded which).

This clonotype was picked up one time. Being one base from a much bigger clone, this may be a read error. V gene TRBV18 combines with J gene TRBJ2-1, with TRBD2 matching 12 bases. Per the germline V gene, CDR1 is KGHSH and CDR2 is LQKENI. The CDR3 length is 15 residues. The CDR3 reads CASSEASGGANEQSF. For the CDR3, the DNA is TGTGCCAGCTCAGAGGCTAGCGGGGGGGCCAATGAGCAGTCCTTC.

At least ten counts were recorded for this clonotype. The V call is TRBV7-2, the J call TRBJ2-7, with 10 bases matching TRBD1. Unmatched junction bases numbered 3, after V lost 1 base and J lost 3 bases. The CDR3 totals 15 residues. Germline assignment: CDR1 SGHTA and CDR2 FQGNSA. The CDR3 sequence is CASSLDGTGVYEQYV. The CDR3 DNA is TGTGCCAGCAGCTTAGATGGGACAGGGGTCTACGAGCAGTACGTC.

Comment on this clonotype: The CDR3 does not close with the conserved phenylalanine or tryptophan, likely indicating a read error. This chain links TRBV20-1 with TRBJ2-1, with TRBD2 matching 9 bases. Germline V gene sequence: CDR1 DFQATT, CDR2 SNEGSKA (reference sequence). The CDR3 has 15 amino acids. V lost 1 base to trimming and J lost 4 bases; unmatched junction nucleotides: 5. The CDR3 DNA sequence: TGCAGTGCTAGAGGCTCAGCGGGGGGTTACAATGAGCAGTTCCTC. It yields the protein CSARGSAGGYNEQFL.

J is TRBJ2-7 and V is TRBV11-2; D call uncertain. Germline assignment: CDR1 SGHAT and CDR2 FQNNGV. The CDR3 has 13 amino acids. Trimming took off 4 bases at V and 3 bases at J, with 10 bases between the two ends. The CDR3: CASSSLAGYEQYV. The CDR3 region has the DNA TGTGCCAGCAGCTCTTTGGCAGGCTACGAGCAGTACGTC.

On this clonotype itself: This CDR3 is missing its conserved last phenylalanine or tryptophan, likely due to a read error. This sequence joins TRBV28 and TRBJ2-1; TRBD1 matches at 10 bases. The CDR3 length is 15 residues. Germline V lookup: CDR1 MDHEN, CDR2 SYDVKM. CDR3 DNA sequence: TGTTCCAGCAGTAGTCCCGGACAGGGGGACAATGAGCAGTTCTTA. Its translation: CSSSSPGQGDNEQFL.

The chain couples TRBV5-4 to TRBJ1-6; 9 bases fit TRBD1. This CDR3 has 14 residues. Germline-derived CDR1 and CDR2 are SGHNT and YYREEE (reference sequence). V lost 4 bases to trimming and J lost 10 bases; unmatched junction nucleotides: 6. CDR3 sequence: CASSTGQGESPLHF. The CDR3 nucleotides are TGTGCCAGCAGCACGGGACAGGGTGAATCACCCCTCCACTTT.

In this sample, this clonotype turned up many times. V is TRBV15 and J is TRBJ2-1; 10 bases line up with TRBD2. The CDR3 loop spans 16 amino acids. Germline V gene lookup returns CDR1 LNHNV and CDR2 YYDKDF (reference sequence). V was pared by 3 bases and J by 3 bases, with 5 bases of the junction left unmatched. CDR3 in amino acids: CATSRPLAGIYNEQFF. In DNA form, the CDR3 reads TGTGCCACCAGCAGGCCACTAGCGGGGATCTACAATGAGCAGTTCTTC.

This clonotype has a handful of counts. The V call is TRBV7-2, the J call TRBJ2-7; unclear D gene. Between the trimmed V and J ends, which lost 5 bases and 6 bases, there was a span of 11 bases. Germline V gives CDR1 SGHTA, CDR2 FQGNSA. The CDR3 is made up of 12 amino acids. In nucleotides, the CDR3 is TGTGCCAGCAGCCCTACTCTTCTCGAGCAGTACTTC. It specifies CASSPTLLEQYF.

Details on this clonotype: A read error is likely, as this CDR3 ends without the conserved phenylalanine or tryptophan. The gene calls are TRBV5-1 and TRBJ2-1; 10 positions agree with TRBD2. The CDR3 has 16 amino acids. Trimming removed 2 bases from V and 0 bases from J; junction bases left unmatched: 2. Germline loops: CDR1 SGHRS, CDR2 YFSETQ. This CDR3 reads CASSFLAGASYNEQFS. The CDR3 DNA reads TGCGCCAGCAGCTTTCTAGCGGGGGCCTCCTACAATGAGCAGTTCTCC.

This clonotype was picked up many times. V gene TRBV4-1 combines with J gene TRBJ1-4; D ambiguous. The V gene's germline CDR1 is MGHRA and CDR2 YSYEKL. CDR3 length: 18 amino acids. V was clipped by 0 bases and J by 0 bases, with 14 bases between them. CDR3: CASSQDRWGTPTNEKLFF. The CDR3 DNA is TGCGCCAGCAGCCAAGATCGGTGGGGAACCCCAACTAATGAAAAACTGTTTTTT.

This clonotype is categorized as medium-sized (0.01 to 0.1%). V and J are TRBV6-1 and TRBJ2-6; 10 bases are a match to TRBD1. CDR3 length: 15 residues. CDR1 and CDR2 from the germline V gene are MNHNS and SASEGT. The trim removed 8 bases at V and 0 bases at J, leaving 1 base unmatched. This CDR3 is CASRTGGSGANVLTF. The CDR3 DNA follows: TGTGCCAGCCGGACAGGGGGCTCTGGGGCCAACGTCCTGACTTTC.

This clonotype was found a few times. The chain couples TRBV12-3 or TRBV12-4 to TRBJ1-6; D unclear. Trimming cost V 4 bases and J 10 bases, with 5 bases left between them. This CDR3 region has 11 residues. For the CDR3, the DNA is TGTGCCAGCAGTTCGATCTCACCCCTCCACTTT. It specifies CASSSISPLHF.

In its sample, this clonotype was seen many times. The rearrangement links TRBV6-1 to TRBJ2-7; D is possibly TRBD1 (6 bases). Germline CDR1 is MNHNS and CDR2 is SASEGT. The CDR3 consists of 12 residues. The germline V and J ends were trimmed by 7 bases and 9 bases, with 16 bases remaining between them. This CDR3 reads CASTSGATLQYF. Here the CDR3 DNA reads TGTGCCAGCACGTCAGGGGCGACTTTGCAGTACTTC.

V usage is TRBV7-9 and J usage is TRBJ1-5; the D gene is possibly TRBD1 (6 bases). This CDR3 comprises 16 residues. Germline V CDR1 and CDR2: SEHNR, FQNEAQ (reference sequence). V was trimmed by 5 bases and J by 0 bases, leaving 14 bases between them. The CDR3 DNA is TGTGCCAGCAGCCCAGGGACAAAGGATAGCAATCAGCCCCAGCATTTT. This codes for CASSPGTKDSNQPQHF.

V usage is TRBV5-1 and J usage is TRBJ2-3; 10 nucleotides align to TRBD2. V dropped 4 bases and J dropped 3; count of bases not matched to a gene: 5. Germline V gives CDR1 SGHRS, CDR2 YFSETQ. This CDR3 has 15 amino acids. The CDR3 reads CASSVSGRKTDTQYF. CDR3 DNA sequence: TGCGCCAGCAGCGTTAGCGGGAGGAAGACAGATACGCAGTATTTT.

Remarks on this clonotype: The conserved final phenylalanine or tryptophan is absent from the CDR3, which likely points to a read error. The DNA is left out, because the CDR3 cannot be placed on it with certainty; the CDR3 is given as TCRdb lists it. This chain joins TRBV5-1 and TRBJ1-1; TRBD1 is the table's D call, not checked against the DNA. The CDR3 is 13 amino acids long, termini counted. The germline gives CDR1 SGHRS, CDR2 YFSETQ. CDR3 region: CASSFPGVTEVFS.

This clonotype has a count of ten or more. The genes are TRBV24-1 and TRBJ1-1, with unresolved D. Germline values: CDR1 KGHDR, CDR2 SFDVKD. The length of the CDR3 is 14 residues. Trimming pared 1 base from V and 11 bases from J, leaving 16 bases between. CDR3 sequence reads: CATSDFPTPTGAFF. CDR3 DNA: TGTGCCACCAGTGATTTCCCGACACCGACCGGGGCTTTCTTT.

This clonotype was seen at least ten times. The chain links TRBV12-3 or TRBV12-4 to TRBJ1-5; possible D gene TRBD1, 6 bases. V dropped 5 bases and J dropped 4 bases, with 12 bases sitting between them. This CDR3 has 14 amino acids. The CDR3 region has the DNA TGTGCCAGCAGTGGACAGAACTCAAATCAGCCCCAGCATTTT. Translation: CASSGQNSNQPQHF.

The chain carries TRBV29-1 and TRBJ1-5; 7 bases fit TRBD1. The CDR3 is 14 residues long. The junction had 8 bases not matched to a gene; V was cut back by 4 bases and J by 5 bases. CDR1 and CDR2 from the germline V gene are SQVTM and ANQGSEA. The CDR3 DNA reads TGCAGCGTTGCTCAGGGGGGATGGGATCAGCCCCAGCATTTT. It translates to CSVAQGGWDQPQHF.

This clonotype was observed a few times. The chain joins TRBV28 to TRBJ1-2; tentative D call: TRBD1 (5 bases). This CDR3 has 14 amino acids. Per the germline V gene, CDR1 is MDHEN and CDR2 is SYDVKM. Trimming shortened V by 4 bases and J by 3 bases, and 12 bases separated the two germline ends. CDR3 DNA sequence: TGTGCCAGCAGTTCCTCCGACAGTTACTATGGCTACACCTTC. It codes for CASSSSDSYYGYTF.

This clonotype was counted a single time. The CDR3 here is CASSQTRDREYEQYF. In DNA form, the CDR3 reads TGCGCCAGCAGCCAAACCCGGGACAGGGAGTACGAGCAGTACTTC. V is TRBV4-1 and J is TRBJ2-7; 9 bases align to TRBD1. The CDR3 has 15 amino acids. Trimming took 2 bases from V and 4 from J; bases not matched to a gene: 6. Germline loops: CDR1 MGHRA, CDR2 YSYEKL.